This T cell receptor beta chain was sequenced during a study of blood T cell repertoires in COVID-19. Turning to the study itself: Researchers got acute and convalescent COVID-19 samples from the United States, Italy and Spain. Sources were T cells, B-cell-depleted T cells, or PBMCs; the material itself was cDNA or gDNA.

V gave up 2 bases and J gave up 5 bases; unmatched junction bases: 8. The CDR3 covers 15 residues. Germline loops: CDR1 MNHEY, CDR2 SVGAGI. Per the original methods: Amplifying reference gene primers gave estimates of nucleated cell counts. Using immunoSEQ multiplex PCR, the repertoire was profiled, and TCRdb retains in-frame clones only, with some absent. V, J and clone size are taken as reported in that table, and D and trimming were inferred from the DNA itself. Seen here are roughly 67,000 clones, roughly 90% observed once, and the top ten hold roughly 1.2%. The V gene is TRBV6-5, the J gene TRBJ1-1, with 7 bases lining up with TRBD1. The source is a woman between 55 and 75 years old with acute or convalescent COVID-19. The sequenced material came from peripheral blood. CDR3 nucleotide sequence: TGTGCCAGCAGTTACCCGGGACAGCTAGGGACTGAAGCTTTCTTT. Translation: CASSYPGQLGTEAFF.